This T cell receptor beta chain was identified in a study of shared clonotypes between healthy human individuals. At the level of the study: Serving as donors were two women and a few men, whose ages spanned 18 to 49.

This CDR3 has 15 residues. With V trimmed by 4 bases and J by 10 bases, 13 bases remained unmatched. Germline V gene data show CDR1 as SGHTA and CDR2 as FQGNSA. TCRdb's copy holds only in-frame clones and misses some; the assay was immunoSEQ multiplex PCR. The data contain under 2.5 million clones, about 90% of them seen just once; the ten biggest clones take up 0.3% to 0.45%. The sequence derives from a young man in good health. Some clones in this sample may be carry-over from other donors' samples. Specimen: naive CD4+ T cells from PBMCs. The subset was: CD45RA+ positively selected. V usage is TRBV7-2 and J usage is TRBJ2-3; 8 bases match TRBD2. The CDR3 here is CASSSRLAPSFAQYF. CDR3 DNA sequence: TGTGCCAGCAGCTCGCGACTAGCGCCCTCTTTTGCGCAGTATTTT.